One sample yielded the 24 T cell receptor beta chains listed below, sequenced in a study of siplizumab effects on memory and regulatory T cells. Sequencing was performed with immunoSEQ multiplex PCR; in TCRdb, only in-frame clones are kept and a portion is missing. This table holds about 120,000 clones, 80% to 95% found once. The specimen sequenced was CD4+ T cells sorted from blood. These receptors were obtained from a human donor in good health.

The chain employs TRBV9 and TRBJ2-7, with D maybe TRBD2 (7 bases). The germline V and J ends were trimmed by 0 bases and 2 bases, with 12 bases remaining between them. Germline V lookup: CDR1 SGDLS, CDR2 YYNGEE. The CDR3 consists of 15 residues. The CDR3: CASSVAGGPTYEQYF. CDR3 nucleotide sequence: TGTGCCAGCAGCGTAGCCGGGGGGCCCACCTACGAGCAGTACTTC.

This chain joins TRBV6-4 and TRBJ2-2; 7 positions match TRBD1. CDR1 is MRHNA and CDR2 is SNTAGT in the germline V gene. J was trimmed by 2 bases and V by 7 bases; bases with no gene match: 4. The CDR3 spans 14 residues. CDR3 sequence reads: CASKRQGNTGELFF. In DNA, the CDR3 is TGTGCCAGCAAAAGACAGGGCAACACCGGGGAGCTGTTTTTT.

Written as DNA, the CDR3 is TGTGCCAGCAGCTTAGCCACAGCGCCTGGGGCCAACGTCCTGACTTTC. The encoded protein is CASSLATAPGANVLTF. The chain combines TRBV7-2 with TRBJ2-6, with D uncertain. CDR1 is SGHTA and CDR2 is FQGNSA in the germline V gene. V was cut by 0 bases and J by 2 bases, with 8 bases left in between. This CDR3 spans 16 amino acids.

V and J are TRBV6-1 and TRBJ2-7, with D uncertain. CDR3 length: 12 residues. Trimming shortened V by 2 bases and J by 7 bases, and 9 bases separated the two germline ends. In germline, CDR1 is MNHNS, CDR2 SASEGT. The CDR3 sequence: CASSENRREQYF. CDR3 coding DNA: TGTGCCAGCAGTGAAAACCGTCGGGAGCAGTACTTC.

This sequence joins TRBV5-8 and TRBJ2-3; the match to TRBD1 covers 7 bases. Germline lookup yields CDR1 SGHTS and CDR2 YDEGEE. V lost 4 bases and J lost 5; bases outside the gene matches: 10. This CDR3 is built from 15 residues. DNA for the CDR3: TGTGCCAGCAGCCCGGGACAGCCTTGGGGAGATACGCAGTATTTT. Translation gives CASSPGQPWGDTQYF.

On this clone: Relative to the germline gene, one junction end is altered; a read error may explain this. The rearrangement links TRBV6-5 to TRBJ2-7, with D maybe TRBD1 (6 bases). The CDR3 is 15 amino acids. Germline V gene data show CDR1 as MNHEY and CDR2 as SVGAGI. The CDR3 DNA is TGTGCCAGCAGGGGTGGGACACAAAGACCCTACGAGCAGCACTTC. It is translated as CASRGGTQRPYEQHF.

The chain couples TRBV6-5 to TRBJ2-7; TRBD1 aligns across 8 bases. With V trimmed by 2 bases and J by 3 bases, 3 bases remained unmatched. CDR3 length equals 14 residues. Germline-derived CDR1 and CDR2 are MNHEY and SVGAGI. Here the CDR3 DNA reads TGTGCCAGCAGTTACGGGACAGGAGACTACGAGCAGTACTTC. The encoded protein is CASSYGTGDYEQYF.

The genes are TRBV18 and TRBJ2-3, with 9 nucleotides matching TRBD2. CDR3 length equals 15 residues. V dropped 3 bases and J dropped 5; count of bases not matched to a gene: 6. Germline V gene data show CDR1 as KGHSH and CDR2 as LQKENI. CDR3 residues: CASSPRTSEGDTQYF. The CDR3 region has the DNA TGTGCCAGCTCACCGAGGACTAGCGAGGGAGATACGCAGTATTTT. Variable domain in full (rest from reference TRBV18 and TRBJ2-3): NAGVMQNPRHLVRRRGQEARLRCSPMKGHSHVYWYRQLPEEGLKFMVYLQKENIIDESGMPKERFSAEFPKEGPSILRIQQVVRGDSAAYFCASSPRTSEGDTQYFGPGTRLTVL.

The J gene is TRBJ1-4, the V gene TRBV28; D unclear. From germline, CDR1 is MDHEN and CDR2 SYDVKM. This CDR3 region has 12 residues. V was shortened by 5 bases and J by 7 bases, with 8 bases between the two germline ends. The CDR3 DNA is TGTGCCAGCAGTCTCCCACCTGAAAAACTGTTTTTT. Protein product: CASSLPPEKLFF.

CDR3 in amino acids: CASSPPKGGGLFYGYTF. The DNA for the CDR3 is TGTGCCAGCTCACCACCGAAGGGAGGGGGCCTCTTCTATGGCTACACCTTC. The J gene is TRBJ1-2, the V gene TRBV18, with TRBD1 matching 7 bases. This CDR3 is 17 amino acids long. Looked up from germline, CDR1 is KGHSH and CDR2 is LQKENI. Trimming at V came to 0 bases and at J to 4 bases, leaving 11 bases not matched to a gene.

This rearrangement joins TRBV9 to TRBJ1-5; D is possibly TRBD1 (6 bases). The CDR3 is 14 amino acids. Germline V CDR1 and CDR2: SGDLS, YYNGEE. Trimming pared 4 bases from V and 4 bases from J, leaving 12 bases between. The CDR3 reads CASSRDTKNQPQHF. CDR3 nucleotides: TGTGCCAGCAGCCGGGACACTAAGAATCAGCCCCAGCATTTT.

The chain uses TRBV19 and TRBJ1-5, with unresolved D. The ends were cut back, 6 bases at V and 4 bases at J, with 7 bases in the middle. The CDR3 consists of 12 residues. Germline CDR1 and CDR2: LNHDA and SQIVND (reference sequence). The CDR3 DNA reads as TGTGCCAGTAGCTTCACAAATCAGCCCCAGCATTTT. This encodes CASSFTNQPQHF.

The chain has TRBV7-2 and TRBJ2-2; D gene ambiguous. V lost 2 bases, J lost 6 bases, and 7 bases lay in between. The CDR3 is 13 residues long. The germline V gene has CDR1 SGHTA and CDR2 FQGNSA. The CDR3 nucleotides read TGTGCCAGCAGCTTATCAGGTTCCGGGGAGCTGTTTTTT. Its translation is CASSLSGSGELFF.

The V and J genes are TRBV19 and TRBJ2-7; D tentatively fits TRBD1 or TRBD2 (5 bases each). Looked up from germline, CDR1 is LNHDA and CDR2 is SQIVND (reference sequence). Trimming stripped 8 bases from V and 4 bases from J, with 15 bases between. This CDR3 comprises 13 residues. The CDR3, as DNA: TGTGCCAGTCGCCGGGACCCAAAATACGAGCAGTACTTC. Amino acids: CASRRDPKYEQYF.

V gene TRBV25-1 combines with J gene TRBJ2-3; possible D gene TRBD1, 6 bases. Germline values: CDR1 MGHDK, CDR2 SYGVNS. V was trimmed by 2 bases and J by 0 bases, leaving 15 bases between them. The CDR3 covers 17 residues. DNA for the CDR3: TGTGCCAGCAGTGAACGTTTCGGCAGGGGTAGCACAGATACGCAGTATTTT. Protein: CASSERFGRGSTDTQYF.

This chain connects TRBV6-1 to TRBJ1-1; a possible D gene is TRBD1 (6 bases). Germline loops: CDR1 MNHNS, CDR2 SASEGT. The CDR3 sequence is 13 residues long. Trimming removed 5 bases at V and 4 bases at J, with 11 bases between. The CDR3 spells CASSRIGGTEAFF. CDR3 DNA: TGTGCCAGCAGTAGAATAGGGGGCACTGAAGCTTTCTTT.

The chain has TRBV12-5 and TRBJ2-5, with 10 bases aligning to TRBD2. Germline trimming cut 6 bases from V and 5 bases from J; bases unmatched to any gene: 9. The CDR3 totals 15 residues. Germline CDR1 reads LGHNT; CDR2 reads FRNRAP. The DNA of the CDR3 is TGTGCTAGTGGCCCCTATAGCGGGGGGTTGGAGACCCAGTACTTC. As protein: CASGPYSGGLETQYF.

This chain uses TRBV7-3 with TRBJ1-2, with D perhaps TRBD1 (6 bases). Trimming cost V 0 bases and J 8 bases, with 16 bases left between them. CDR1 and CDR2 from the germline V gene are SGHTA and FQGTGA. There are 15 residues in the CDR3. The CDR3 bases are TGTGCCAGCAGCTTAACCGGTGCAGGGGCTGGAGGCTACACCTTC. Translation gives CASSLTGAGAGGYTF.

V gene TRBV2 combines with J gene TRBJ1-1; TRBD1 is a possible D gene (6 bases). The CDR3 runs 15 residues. V lost 7 bases, J lost 0 bases, and 15 bases lay in between. CDR1 is SNHLY and CDR2 is FYNNEI in the germline V gene. CDR3 coding DNA: TGTGCCAGCATGAAGGAACAGGGACTGAACACTGAAGCTTTCTTT. The encoded protein is CASMKEQGLNTEAFF.

The chain links TRBV11-2 to TRBJ1-4, with D unclear. Deletions cut 1 base from V and 7 bases from J, with 13 bases between. The germline gives CDR1 SGHAT, CDR2 FQNNGV. CDR3 length: 15 residues. CDR3 loop: CASSLGTGRGEKLFF. The CDR3 DNA sequence: TGTGCCAGCAGCTTAGGCACGGGGAGAGGTGAAAAACTGTTTTTT.

The V gene is TRBV2, the J gene TRBJ2-7; D gene uncertain. This CDR3 is 11 amino acids long. Per germline, CDR1 SNHLY and CDR2 FYNNEI. Trimming took off 3 bases at V and 13 bases at J, with 13 bases between the two ends. This CDR3 reads CASSDWQVGYF. DNA of the CDR3: TGTGCCAGCAGTGACTGGCAAGTGGGCTACTTC.

This clone came up a few times. The rearrangement links TRBV5-6 to TRBJ1-5; D might be TRBD1 (5 bases). Germline V lookup: CDR1 SGHDT, CDR2 YYEEEE. V lost 0 bases to trimming and J lost 4 bases, with 11 bases between them. This CDR3 contains 15 residues. DNA of the CDR3: TGTGCCAGCAGCTTGGGGTCGGGGGGGAATCAGCCCCAGCATTTT. This encodes CASSLGSGGNQPQHF.

This sequence joins TRBV5-1 and TRBJ2-7, with a possible D match to TRBD2 (5 bases). V lost 0 bases and J lost 3, with 16 bases in between. This CDR3 comprises 16 residues. In germline, CDR1 is SGHRS, CDR2 YFSETQ. In DNA form, the CDR3 reads TGCGCCAGCAGCTTGGCGGGGTCAGCAAGTGGCTACGAGCAGTACTTC. Its translation is CASSLAGSASGYEQYF.

This chain connects TRBV7-9 to TRBJ2-2, with 8 nucleotides matching TRBD1. The CDR3 totals 14 residues. Germline V gene sequence: CDR1 SEHNR, CDR2 FQNEAQ (reference sequence). V dropped 7 bases and J dropped 5; count of bases not matched to a gene: 6. The CDR3 coding sequence is TGTGCCAGCAACGGACAGGGAGGTACCGGGGAGCTGTTTTTT. This translates into CASNGQGGTGELFF.